This T cell receptor beta chain comes out of a study of CD8 T cells in ankylosing spondylitis. This clonotype came up a few times. What it binds is not known. One entry per CDR3 protein results from TCRdb running MiXCR on the 5' RACE reads. Of a few hundred thousand distinct CDR3 sequences listed, around 8% are singletons. Study-level findings and limits: CD8+ disease-linked clones were present at relatively low frequencies in blood. There was a TCR beta motif, made of fewer than 10 highly homologous variants, that appeared characteristic of ankylosing spondylitis blood.

Trimming stripped 1 base from V and 4 bases from J, with 10 bases between. Germline CDR1 SGHTA, CDR2 FQGNSA. The CDR3 consists of 15 residues. The source of this sequence is a male donor with ankylosing spondylitis. Sequenced: blood, either unsorted or a sorted T cell fraction (not recorded which). The rearrangement uses TRBV7-2 and TRBJ2-2; D uncertain. The CDR3 region has the DNA TGTGCCAGCAGCTTAGGGCGGTTCCTCACCGGGGAGCTGTTTTTT. Protein: CASSLGRFLTGELFF. Using reference TRBV7-2 and TRBJ2-2 for the parts outside the CDR3, the full variable domain is GAGVSQSPSNKVTEKGKDVELRCDPISGHTALYWYRQSLGQGLEFLIYFQGNSAPDKSGLPSDRFSAERTGGSVSTLTIQRTQQEDSAVYLCASSLGRFLTGELFFGEGSRLTVL.